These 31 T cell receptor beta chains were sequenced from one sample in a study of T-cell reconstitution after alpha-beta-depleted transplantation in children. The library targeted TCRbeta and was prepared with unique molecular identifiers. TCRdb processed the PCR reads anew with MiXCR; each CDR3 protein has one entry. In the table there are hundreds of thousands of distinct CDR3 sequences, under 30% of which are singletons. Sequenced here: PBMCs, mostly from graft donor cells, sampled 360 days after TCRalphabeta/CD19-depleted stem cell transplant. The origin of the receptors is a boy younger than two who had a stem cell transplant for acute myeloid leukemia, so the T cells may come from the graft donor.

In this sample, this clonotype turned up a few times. The CDR3 here is CSAPIAGVPDTQYF. The CDR3 DNA is TGCAGTGCTCCTATAGCGGGGGTCCCAGATACGCAGTATTTT. The V call is TRBV20-1, the J call TRBJ2-3, with 9 bases lining up with TRBD2. Germline V gene lookup returns CDR1 DFQATT and CDR2 SNEGSKA (reference sequence). J was trimmed by 4 bases and V by 5 bases; bases with no gene match: 7. The CDR3 totals 14 residues.

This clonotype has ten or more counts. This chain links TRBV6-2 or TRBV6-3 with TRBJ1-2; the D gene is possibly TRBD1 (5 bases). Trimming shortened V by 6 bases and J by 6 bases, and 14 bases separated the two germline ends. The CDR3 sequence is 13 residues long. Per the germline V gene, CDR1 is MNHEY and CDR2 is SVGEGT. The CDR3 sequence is CASSPGQVNGYTF. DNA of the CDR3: TGTGCCAGCAGCCCCGGACAAGTAAATGGCTACACCTTC.

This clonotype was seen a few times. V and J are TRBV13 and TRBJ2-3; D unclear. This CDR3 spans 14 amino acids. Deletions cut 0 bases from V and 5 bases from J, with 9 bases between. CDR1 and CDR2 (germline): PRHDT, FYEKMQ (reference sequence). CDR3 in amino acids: CASSLGDGGDTQYF. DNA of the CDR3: TGTGCCAGCAGCTTAGGTGATGGTGGAGATACGCAGTATTTT.

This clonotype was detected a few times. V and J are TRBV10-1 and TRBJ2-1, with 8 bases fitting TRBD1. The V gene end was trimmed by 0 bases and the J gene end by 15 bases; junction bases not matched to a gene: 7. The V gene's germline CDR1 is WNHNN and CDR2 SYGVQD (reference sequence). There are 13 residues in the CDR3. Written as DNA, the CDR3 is TGCGCCAGCAGTGAGTCGAGAACAGGGGGACGGTTCTTC. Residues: CASSESRTGGRFF.

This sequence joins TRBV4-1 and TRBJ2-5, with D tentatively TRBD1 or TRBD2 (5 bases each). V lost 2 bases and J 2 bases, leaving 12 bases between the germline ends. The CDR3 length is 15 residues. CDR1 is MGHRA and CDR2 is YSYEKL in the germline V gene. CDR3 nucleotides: TGCGCCAGCAGCCAATTGGGACGGACTCAAGAGACCCAGTACTTC. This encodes CASSQLGRTQETQYF.

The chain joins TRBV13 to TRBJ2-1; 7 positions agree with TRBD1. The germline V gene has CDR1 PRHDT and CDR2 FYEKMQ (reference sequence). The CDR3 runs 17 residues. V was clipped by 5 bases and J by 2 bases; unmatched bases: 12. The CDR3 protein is CASSRWSTGTAYNEQFF. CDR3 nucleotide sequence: TGTGCCAGCAGCCGCTGGTCTACCGGGACAGCCTACAATGAGCAGTTCTTC. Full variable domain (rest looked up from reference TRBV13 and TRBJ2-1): AAGVIQSPRHLIKEKRETATLKCYPIPRHDTVYWYQQGPGQDPQFLISFYEKMQSDKGSIPDRFSAQQFSDYHSELNMSSLELGDSALYFCASSRWSTGTAYNEQFFGPGTRLTVL.

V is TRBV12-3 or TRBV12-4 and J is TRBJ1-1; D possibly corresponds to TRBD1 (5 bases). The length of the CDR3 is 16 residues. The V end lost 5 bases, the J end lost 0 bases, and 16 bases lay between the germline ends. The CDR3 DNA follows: TGTGCCAGCAGTCCTCGGACACGAATAATGAACACTGAAGCTTTCTTT. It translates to CASSPRTRIMNTEAFF.

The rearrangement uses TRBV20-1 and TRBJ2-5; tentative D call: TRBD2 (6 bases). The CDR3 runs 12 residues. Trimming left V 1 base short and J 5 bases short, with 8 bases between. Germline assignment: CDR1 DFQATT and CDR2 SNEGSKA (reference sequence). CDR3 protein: CSARVAGETQYF. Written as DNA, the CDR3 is TGCAGTGCTAGAGTGGCGGGGGAGACCCAGTACTTC.

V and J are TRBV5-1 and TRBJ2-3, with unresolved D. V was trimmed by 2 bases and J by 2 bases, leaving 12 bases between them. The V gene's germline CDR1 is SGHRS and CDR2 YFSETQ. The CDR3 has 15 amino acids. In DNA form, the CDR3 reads TGCGCCAGCAGCTTTGTGATCGGAGTCACAGATACGCAGTATTTT. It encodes CASSFVIGVTDTQYF.

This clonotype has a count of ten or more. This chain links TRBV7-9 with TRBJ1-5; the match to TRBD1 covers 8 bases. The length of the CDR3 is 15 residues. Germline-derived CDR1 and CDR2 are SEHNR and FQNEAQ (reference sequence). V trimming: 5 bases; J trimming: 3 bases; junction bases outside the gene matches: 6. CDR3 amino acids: CASSAATGDNQPQHF. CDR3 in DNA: TGTGCCAGCAGCGCCGCGACAGGGGACAATCAGCCCCAGCATTTT.

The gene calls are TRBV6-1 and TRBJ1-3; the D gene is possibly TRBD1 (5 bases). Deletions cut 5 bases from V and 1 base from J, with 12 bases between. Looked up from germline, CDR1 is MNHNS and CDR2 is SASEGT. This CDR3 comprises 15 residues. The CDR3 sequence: CASSPRGGSGNTIYF. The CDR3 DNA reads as TGTGCCAGCAGTCCCCGTGGGGGGTCTGGAAACACCATATATTTT.

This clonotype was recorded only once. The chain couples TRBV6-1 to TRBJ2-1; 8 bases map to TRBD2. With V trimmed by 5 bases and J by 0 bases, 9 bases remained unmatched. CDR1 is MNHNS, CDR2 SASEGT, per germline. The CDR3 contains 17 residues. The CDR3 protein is CASSQYQRGPSYNEQFF. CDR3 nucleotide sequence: TGTGCCAGCAGTCAGTACCAGCGGGGGCCCTCCTACAATGAGCAGTTCTTC.

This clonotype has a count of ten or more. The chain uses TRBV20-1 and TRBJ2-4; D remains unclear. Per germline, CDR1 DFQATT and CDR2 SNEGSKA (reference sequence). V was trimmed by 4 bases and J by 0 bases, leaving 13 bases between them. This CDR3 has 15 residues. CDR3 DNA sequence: TGCAGTGCTATCAGTGGAGTTCTAGCCAAAAACATTCAGTACTTC. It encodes CSAISGVLAKNIQYF.

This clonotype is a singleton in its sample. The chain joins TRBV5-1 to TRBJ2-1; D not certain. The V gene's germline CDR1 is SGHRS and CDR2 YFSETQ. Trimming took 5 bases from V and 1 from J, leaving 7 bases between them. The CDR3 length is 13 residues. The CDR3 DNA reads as TGCGCCAGCAGGGAAGGGTCCTACAATGAGCAGTTCTTC. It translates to CASREGSYNEQFF.

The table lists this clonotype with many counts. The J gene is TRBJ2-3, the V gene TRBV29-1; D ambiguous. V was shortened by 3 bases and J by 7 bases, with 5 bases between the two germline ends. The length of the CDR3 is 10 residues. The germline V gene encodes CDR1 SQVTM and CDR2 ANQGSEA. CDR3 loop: CSVDQYTQYF. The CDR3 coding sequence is TGCAGCGTTGATCAATATACGCAGTATTTT.

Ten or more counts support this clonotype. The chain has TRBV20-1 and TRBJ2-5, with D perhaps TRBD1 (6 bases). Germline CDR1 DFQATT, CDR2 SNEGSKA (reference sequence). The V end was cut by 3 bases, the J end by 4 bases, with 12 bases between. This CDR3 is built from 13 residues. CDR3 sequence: CSARGHPRETQYF. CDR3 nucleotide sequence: TGCAGTGCTAGGGGACATCCGCGAGAGACCCAGTACTTC.

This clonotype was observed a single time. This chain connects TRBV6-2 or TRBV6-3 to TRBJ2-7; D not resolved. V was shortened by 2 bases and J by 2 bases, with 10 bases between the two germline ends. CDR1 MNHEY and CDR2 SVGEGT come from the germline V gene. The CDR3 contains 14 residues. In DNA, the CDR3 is TGTGCCAGCAGTTACCGTCTGGCCGCCTACGAGCAGTACTTC. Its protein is CASSYRLAAYEQYF.

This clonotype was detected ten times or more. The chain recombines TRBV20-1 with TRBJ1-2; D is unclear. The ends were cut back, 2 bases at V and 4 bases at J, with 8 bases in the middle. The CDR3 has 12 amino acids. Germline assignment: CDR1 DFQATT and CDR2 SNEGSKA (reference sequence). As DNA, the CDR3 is TGCAGTGCTAGAAGGGCGGTCTATGGCTACACCTTC. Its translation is CSARRAVYGYTF.

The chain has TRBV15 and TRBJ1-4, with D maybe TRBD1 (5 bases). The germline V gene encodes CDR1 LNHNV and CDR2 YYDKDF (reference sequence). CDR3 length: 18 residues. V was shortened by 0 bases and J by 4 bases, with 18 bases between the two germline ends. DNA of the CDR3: TGTGCCACCAGCAGAGACCCACAGGCGGGTACCCGTAATGAAAAACTGTTTTTT. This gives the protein CATSRDPQAGTRNEKLFF. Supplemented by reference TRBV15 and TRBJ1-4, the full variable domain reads DAMVIQNPRYQVTQFGKPVTLSCSQTLNHNVMYWYQQKSSQAPKLLFHYYDKDFNNEADTPDNFQSRRPNTSFCFLDIRSPGLGDTAMYLCATSRDPQAGTRNEKLFFGSGTQLSVL.

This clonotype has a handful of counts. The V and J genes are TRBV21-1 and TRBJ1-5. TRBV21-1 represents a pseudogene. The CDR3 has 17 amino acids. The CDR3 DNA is TGTGCCAGCAGCAAAGCGCGGGAAAAACCTAGCAATCAGCCCCAGCATTTT. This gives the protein CASSKAREKPSNQPQHF.

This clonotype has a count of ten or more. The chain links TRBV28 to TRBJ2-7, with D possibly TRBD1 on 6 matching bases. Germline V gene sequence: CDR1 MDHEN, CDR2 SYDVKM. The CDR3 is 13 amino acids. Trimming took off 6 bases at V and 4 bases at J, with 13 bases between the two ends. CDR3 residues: CASRPRTAYEQYV. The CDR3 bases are TGTGCCAGCAGGCCTCGGACAGCTTACGAGCAGTACGTC.

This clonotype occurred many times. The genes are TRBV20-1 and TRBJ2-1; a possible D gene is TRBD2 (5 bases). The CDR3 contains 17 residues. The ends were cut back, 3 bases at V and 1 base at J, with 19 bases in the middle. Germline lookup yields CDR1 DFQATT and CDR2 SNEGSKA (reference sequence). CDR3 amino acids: CSASSPPGWRSYNEQFF. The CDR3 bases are TGCAGTGCTAGTAGTCCCCCGGGGTGGAGGTCCTACAATGAGCAGTTCTTC.

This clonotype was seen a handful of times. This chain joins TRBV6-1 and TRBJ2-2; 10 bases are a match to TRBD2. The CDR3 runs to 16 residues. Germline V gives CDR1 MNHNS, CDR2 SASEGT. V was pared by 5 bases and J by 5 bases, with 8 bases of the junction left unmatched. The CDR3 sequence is CASSPSGGDYTGELFF. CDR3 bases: TGTGCCAGCAGTCCTAGCGGGGGAGACTATACCGGGGAGCTGTTTTTT.

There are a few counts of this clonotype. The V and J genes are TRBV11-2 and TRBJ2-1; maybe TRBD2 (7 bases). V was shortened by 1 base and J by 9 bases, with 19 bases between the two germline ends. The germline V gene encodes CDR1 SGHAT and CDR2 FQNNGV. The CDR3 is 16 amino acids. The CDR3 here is CASSLGQYREGTEQFF. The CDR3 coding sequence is TGTGCCAGCAGCTTAGGGCAATACAGGGAGGGTACTGAGCAGTTCTTC.

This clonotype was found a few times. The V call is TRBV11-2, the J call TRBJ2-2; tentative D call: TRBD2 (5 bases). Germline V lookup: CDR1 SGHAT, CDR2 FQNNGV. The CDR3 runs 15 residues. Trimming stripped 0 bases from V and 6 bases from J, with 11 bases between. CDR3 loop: CASSLERLASGELFF. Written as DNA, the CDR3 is TGTGCCAGCAGCTTAGAGCGTCTAGCCTCCGGGGAGCTGTTTTTT.

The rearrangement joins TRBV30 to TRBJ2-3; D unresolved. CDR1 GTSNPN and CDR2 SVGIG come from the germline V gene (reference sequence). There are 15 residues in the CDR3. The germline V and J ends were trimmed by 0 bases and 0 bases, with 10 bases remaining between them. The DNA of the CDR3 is TGTGCCTGGAGTGTAAGCCCCTCCAGCACAGATACGCAGTATTTT. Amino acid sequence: CAWSVSPSSTDTQYF.

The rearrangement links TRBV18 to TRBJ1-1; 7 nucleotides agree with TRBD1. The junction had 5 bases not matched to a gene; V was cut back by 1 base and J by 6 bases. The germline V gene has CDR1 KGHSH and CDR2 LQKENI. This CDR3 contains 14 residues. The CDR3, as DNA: TGTGCCAGCTCACCACTGACAGGGAAGGCTGAAGCTTTCTTT. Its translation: CASSPLTGKAEAFF.

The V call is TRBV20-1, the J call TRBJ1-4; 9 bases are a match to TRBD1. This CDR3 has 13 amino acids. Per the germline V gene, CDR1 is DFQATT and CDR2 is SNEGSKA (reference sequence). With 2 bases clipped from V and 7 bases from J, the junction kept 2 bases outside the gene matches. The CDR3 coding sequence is TGCAGTGCTAGAAGGGACAGGGTTGAAAAACTGTTTTTT. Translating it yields CSARRDRVEKLFF.

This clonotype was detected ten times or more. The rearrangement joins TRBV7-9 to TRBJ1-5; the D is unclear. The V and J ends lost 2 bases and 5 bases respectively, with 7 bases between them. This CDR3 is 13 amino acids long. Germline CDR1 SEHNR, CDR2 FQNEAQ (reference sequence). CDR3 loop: CASSLSPYQPQHF. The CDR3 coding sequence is TGTGCCAGCAGCTTAAGTCCCTATCAGCCCCAGCATTTT.

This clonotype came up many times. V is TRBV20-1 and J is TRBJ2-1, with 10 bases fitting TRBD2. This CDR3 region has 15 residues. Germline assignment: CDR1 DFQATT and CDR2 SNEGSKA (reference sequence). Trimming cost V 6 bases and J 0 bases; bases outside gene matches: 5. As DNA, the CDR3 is TGCAGTGCATATAGCGGGAGGAGCTCCTACAATGAGCAGTTCTTC. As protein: CSAYSGRSSYNEQFF.

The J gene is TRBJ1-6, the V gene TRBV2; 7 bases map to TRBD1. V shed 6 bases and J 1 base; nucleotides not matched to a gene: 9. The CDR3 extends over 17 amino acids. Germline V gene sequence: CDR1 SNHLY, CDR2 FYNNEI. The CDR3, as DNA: TGTGCCAGCAGGATTAACCCAGGGGGATCCTATAATTCACCCCTCCACTTT. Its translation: CASRINPGGSYNSPLHF. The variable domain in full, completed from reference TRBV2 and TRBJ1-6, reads EPEVTQTPSHQVTQMGQEVILRCVPISNHLYFYWYRQILGQKVEFLVSFYNNEISEKSEIFDDQFSVERPDGSNFTLKIRSTKLEDSAMYFCASRINPGGSYNSPLHFGNGTRLTVT.